This T cell receptor (beta chain) came from a study of cytomegalovirus exposure and HLA in healthy donors. General observations from the study: Later analysis reportedly placed an Asian-associated ancestry cluster below the roughly 680-donor mean in N-insertions. Associated with cytomegalovirus, according to the listing, were around 170 TCR beta chains.

CDR3 length: 13 amino acids. Unmatched junction bases numbered 2, after V lost 5 bases and J lost 4 bases. Per germline, CDR1 LNHDA and CDR2 SQIVND (reference sequence). Use of 60 Vbeta and 13 Jbeta primers characterized the PCR. Sequencing was performed with immunoSEQ multiplex PCR; in TCRdb, only in-frame clones are kept and a portion is missing. The sample yields 100,000 to 150,000 clones, roughly 77% seen once. Note on this clone: Its antigen is as yet unknown. The sample contains more than one DNA sequence encoding this CDR3.

The chain employs TRBV19 and TRBJ1-1; 9 bases line up with TRBD1. The sequenced material came from PBMCs. This TCR was recovered from a man in his late teens or twenties in good health and CMV-seronegative. In DNA, the CDR3 is TGTGCCAGTAGTTTGACAGGGGGCACTGAAGCTTTCTTT. Protein: CASSLTGGTEAFF.